Detailed here is one T cell receptor beta chain. As yet, its antigen is unknown. A junction end diverges from the germline sequence, so it may reflect a read error. These data originate in a study of T cells in Graves' hyperthyroidism and ophthalmopathy. Study-wide results and limits: The model forecast ophthalmopathy, anticipating it by a median roughly 6.5 months before onset.

Patients were excluded for uncontrolled infection, other autoimmune disease, pregnancy or lactation. Researchers took RNA transcripts and amplified the TCR beta CDR3 regions from them. Primed by the HTBI set, a first-round RT-PCR was run on the TCR CDR3. TCRdb recomputed calls from the multiplex PCR reads with MiXCR, one row per CDR3 protein. The table includes approximately 600,000 distinct CDR3 sequences, roughly 20% detected once. The receptor comes from a man aged 30 to 39 with Graves' ophthalmopathy. Sequencing was carried out using blood.

The CDR3, as DNA: TGTGCCAGCAGCCTCGGGACAGCCTACGGGCAGTACTTC. This translates into CASSLGTAYGQYF. The J gene is TRBJ2-7, the V gene TRBV28, with TRBD1 matching 7 bases. Germline V gene data show CDR1 as MDHEN and CDR2 as SYDVKM. The length of the CDR3 is 13 residues.